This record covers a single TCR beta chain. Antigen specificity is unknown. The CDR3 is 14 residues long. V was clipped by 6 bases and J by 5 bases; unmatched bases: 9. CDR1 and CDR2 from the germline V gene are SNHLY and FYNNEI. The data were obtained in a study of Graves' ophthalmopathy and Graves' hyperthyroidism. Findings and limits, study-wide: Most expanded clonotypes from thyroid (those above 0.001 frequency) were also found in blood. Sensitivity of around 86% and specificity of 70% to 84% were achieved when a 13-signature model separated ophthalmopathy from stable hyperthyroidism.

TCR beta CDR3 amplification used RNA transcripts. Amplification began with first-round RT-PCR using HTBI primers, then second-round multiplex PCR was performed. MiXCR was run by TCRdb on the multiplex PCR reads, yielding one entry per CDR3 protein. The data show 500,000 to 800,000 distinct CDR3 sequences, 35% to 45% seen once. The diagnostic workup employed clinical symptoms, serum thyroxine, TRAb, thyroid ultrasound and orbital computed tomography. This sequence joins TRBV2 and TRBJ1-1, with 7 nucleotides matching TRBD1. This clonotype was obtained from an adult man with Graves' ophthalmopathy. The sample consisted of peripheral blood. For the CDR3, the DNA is TGTGCCAGCAGACGCACAGGGGTACAAACTGAAGCTTTCTTT. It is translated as CASRRTGVQTEAFF. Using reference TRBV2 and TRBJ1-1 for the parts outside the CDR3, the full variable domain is EPEVTQTPSHQVTQMGQEVILRCVPISNHLYFYWYRQILGQKVEFLVSFYNNEISEKSEIFDDQFSVERPDGSNFTLKIRSTKLEDSAMYFCASRRTGVQTEAFFGQGTRLTVV.